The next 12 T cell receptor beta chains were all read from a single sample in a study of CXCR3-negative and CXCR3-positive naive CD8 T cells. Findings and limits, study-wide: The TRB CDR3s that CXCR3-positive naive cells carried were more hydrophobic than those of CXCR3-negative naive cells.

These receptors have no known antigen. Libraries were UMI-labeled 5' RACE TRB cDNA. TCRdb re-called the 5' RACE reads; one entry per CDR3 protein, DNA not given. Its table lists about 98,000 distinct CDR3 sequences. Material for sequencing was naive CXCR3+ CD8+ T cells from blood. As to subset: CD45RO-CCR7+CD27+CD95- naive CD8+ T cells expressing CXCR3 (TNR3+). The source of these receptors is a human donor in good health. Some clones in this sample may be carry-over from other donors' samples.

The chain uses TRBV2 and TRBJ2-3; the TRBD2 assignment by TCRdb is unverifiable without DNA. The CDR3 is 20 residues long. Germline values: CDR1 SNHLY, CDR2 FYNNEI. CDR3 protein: CASSEPQRLEGRHDTDTQYF.

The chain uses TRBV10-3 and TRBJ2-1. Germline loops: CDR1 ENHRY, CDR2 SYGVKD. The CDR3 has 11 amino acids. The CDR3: CAIEWGNEQFF.

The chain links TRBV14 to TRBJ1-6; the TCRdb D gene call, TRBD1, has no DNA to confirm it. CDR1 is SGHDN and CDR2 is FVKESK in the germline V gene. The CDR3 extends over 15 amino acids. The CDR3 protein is CASSQIQGANSPLHF.

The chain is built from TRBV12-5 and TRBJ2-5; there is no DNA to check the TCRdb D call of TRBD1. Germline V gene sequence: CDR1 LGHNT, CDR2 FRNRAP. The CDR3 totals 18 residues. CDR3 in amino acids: CASGLNFPGQGDQETQYF.

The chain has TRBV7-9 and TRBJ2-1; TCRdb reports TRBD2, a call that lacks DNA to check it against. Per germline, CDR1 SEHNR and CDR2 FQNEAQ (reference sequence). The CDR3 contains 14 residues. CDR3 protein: CASSSLAGVAEQFF.

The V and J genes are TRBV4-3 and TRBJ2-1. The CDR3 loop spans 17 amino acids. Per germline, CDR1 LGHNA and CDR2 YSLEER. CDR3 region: CASSQDIIKSSYNEQFF.

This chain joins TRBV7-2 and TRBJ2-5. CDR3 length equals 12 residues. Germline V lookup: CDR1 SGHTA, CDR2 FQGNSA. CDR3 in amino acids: CASSLLLETQYF.

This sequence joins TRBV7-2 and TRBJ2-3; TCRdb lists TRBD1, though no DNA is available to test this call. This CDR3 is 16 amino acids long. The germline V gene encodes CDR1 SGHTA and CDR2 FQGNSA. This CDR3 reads CASSYPVEASTDTQYF.

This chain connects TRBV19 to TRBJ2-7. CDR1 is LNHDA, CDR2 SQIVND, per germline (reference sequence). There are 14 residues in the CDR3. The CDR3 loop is CASSNAIRAGEQYF. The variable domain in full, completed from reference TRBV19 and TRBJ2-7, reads DGGITQSPKYLFRKEGQNVTLSCEQNLNHDAMYWYRQDPGQGLRLIYYSQIVNDFQKGDIAEGYSVSREKKESFPLTVTSAQKNPTAFYLCASSNAIRAGEQYFGPGTRLTVT.

CDR3 loop: CASSLLYGQGDHNEQFF. The rearrangement joins TRBV7-6 to TRBJ2-1; TCRdb's assignment of TRBD1 cannot be checked, as there is no DNA. The CDR3 loop spans 17 amino acids. Germline CDR1 and CDR2: SGHVS and FNYEAQ.

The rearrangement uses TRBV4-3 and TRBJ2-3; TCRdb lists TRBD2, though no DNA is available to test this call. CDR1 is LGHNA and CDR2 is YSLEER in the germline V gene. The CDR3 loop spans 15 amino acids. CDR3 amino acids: CASSQGTSGTSVQYF.

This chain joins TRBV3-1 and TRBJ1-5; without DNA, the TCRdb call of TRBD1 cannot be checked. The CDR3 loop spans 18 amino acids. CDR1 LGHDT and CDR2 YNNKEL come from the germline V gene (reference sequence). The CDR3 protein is CASSQDQGTRGAHQPQHF.